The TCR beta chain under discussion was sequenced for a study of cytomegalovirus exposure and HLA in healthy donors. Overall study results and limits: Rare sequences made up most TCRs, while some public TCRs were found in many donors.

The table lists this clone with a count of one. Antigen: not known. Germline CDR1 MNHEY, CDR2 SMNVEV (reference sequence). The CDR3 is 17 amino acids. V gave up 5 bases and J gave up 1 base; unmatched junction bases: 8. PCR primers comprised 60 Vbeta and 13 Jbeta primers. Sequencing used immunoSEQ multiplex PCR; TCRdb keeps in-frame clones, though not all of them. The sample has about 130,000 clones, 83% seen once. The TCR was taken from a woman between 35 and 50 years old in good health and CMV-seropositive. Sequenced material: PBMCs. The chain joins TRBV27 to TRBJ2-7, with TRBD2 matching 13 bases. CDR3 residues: CASSEGLAGVRSYEQYF. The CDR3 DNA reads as TGTGCCAGCAGTGAAGGACTAGCGGGAGTTCGGTCCTACGAGCAGTACTTC.